The 7 T cell receptor beta chains below all came from one sample that was sequenced in a study of shared clonotypes between healthy human individuals. Some clones are missing from TCRdb's copy, which holds only in-frame ones; the method was immunoSEQ multiplex PCR. Altogether roughly 2.5 million clones are present, approximately 90% being singletons, with the ten largest covering more than 0.12%. Sample: naive CD4+ T cells sorted from blood. Subset defined: CD45RA+ positively selected. Receptors originate from a man between 18 and 29 years old in good health.

This clone was detected once. The rearrangement links TRBV9 to TRBJ2-3; 8 positions match TRBD2. The CDR3 loop spans 15 amino acids. V trimming: 5 bases; J trimming: 0 bases; junction bases outside the gene matches: 5. From germline, CDR1 is SGDLS and CDR2 YYNGEE. In DNA form, the CDR3 reads TGTGCCAGCAGTAAACTAGCGGTGAGCACAGATACGCAGTATTTT. Protein: CASSKLAVSTDTQYF. The full variable domain, in which reference TRBV9 and TRBJ2-3 provide the parts outside the CDR3, is DSGVTQTPKHLITATGQRVTLRCSPRSGDLSVYWYQQSLDQGLQFLIQYYNGEERAKGNILERFSAQQFPDLHSELNLSSLELGDSALYFCASSKLAVSTDTQYFGPGTRLTVL.

The chain links TRBV5-4 to TRBJ2-3; tentatively, D is TRBD2 (5 bases). CDR1 and CDR2 from the germline V gene are SGHNT and YYREEE (reference sequence). This CDR3 is 14 amino acids long. V dropped 9 bases and J dropped 6 bases, with 20 bases sitting between them. In DNA form, the CDR3 reads TGTGCCATCCTGAGCGGACCCTCCACGGATACGCAGTATTTT. Translated: CAILSGPSTDTQYF.

The chain couples TRBV7-2 to TRBJ1-6; TRBD1 might be the D (6 bases). CDR3 size: 12 residues. Germline loops: CDR1 SGHTA, CDR2 FQGNSA. Trimming took off 5 bases at V and 14 bases at J, with 13 bases between the two ends. CDR3 sequence: CASSGGLQSLHF. In DNA, the CDR3 is TGTGCCAGCAGCGGGGGCCTTCAGTCCCTCCACTTT.

This clone was detected once. This sequence joins TRBV11-3 and TRBJ2-3; possible D gene TRBD1, 6 bases. Germline V gene sequence: CDR1 SGHNT, CDR2 YENEEA. Trimming took off 0 bases at V and 7 bases at J, with 8 bases between the two ends. The CDR3 extends over 13 amino acids. The CDR3 coding sequence is TGTGCCAGCAGCTTAGAGGGGACACATACGCAGTATTTT. Amino acid sequence: CASSLEGTHTQYF.

V usage is TRBV2 and J usage is TRBJ2-5; 10 bases are shared with TRBD2. This CDR3 contains 16 residues. V shed 1 base, J shed 5 bases, and the junction held 7 bases outside the gene matches. Germline V lookup: CDR1 SNHLY, CDR2 FYNNEI. The CDR3 bases are TGTGCCAGCAGTGAAGAGGGGACTAGCGTAACTGAGACCCAGTACTTC. This translates into CASSEEGTSVTETQYF.

The chain recombines TRBV7-8 with TRBJ1-1; 7 positions match TRBD1. Trimming removed 5 bases from V and 5 bases from J; junction bases left unmatched: 5. The CDR3 totals 13 residues. Germline loops: CDR1 SGHVS, CDR2 FQNEAQ. The CDR3 DNA reads TGTGCCAGCAGCACCCGACAGGGTACTGAAGCTTTCTTT. Its translation is CASSTRQGTEAFF.

This chain links TRBV5-1 with TRBJ2-3; either TRBD1 or TRBD2 may supply D (5 bases each). V was trimmed by 1 base and J by 1 base, leaving 10 bases between them. The CDR3 has 15 amino acids. CDR1 SGHRS and CDR2 YFSETQ come from the germline V gene. CDR3 DNA: TGCGCCAGCAGCTTGTCGGTGGGGGGCACAGATACGCAGTATTTT. This sequence encodes CASSLSVGGTDTQYF.